Presented here are 5 T cell receptor beta chains from one specimen sequenced in a study of Graves' ophthalmopathy and Graves' hyperthyroidism (dated by TCRdb to the late 2010s). The instrument given in TCRdb is Illumina HiSeq 2000. For repertoire sequencing, TCR beta CDR3 regions were amplified from RNA transcripts. A first-round RT-PCR used HTBI primers with the Qiagen OneStep RT-PCR kit, followed by a second-round multiplex PCR, size selection and purification. TCRdb reprocessed the public reads (quality trimming at Q25 with fastp, clone calling with MiXCR) and kept in-frame beta chains. Duplicate CDR3 protein sequences are folded into a single record with the most common DNA and genes. The sample profile shows approximately 700,000 distinct CDR3 sequences; 35% to 50% of them were found once. Over 2.5% of the sample is taken by the ten largest. Sequenced input: peripheral blood. Receptors originate from an adult man with Graves' ophthalmopathy.

A note on this clonotype: Since a much larger clone is just one base distant, this may be a read error. This chain joins TRBV5-4 and TRBJ1-4; TRBD1 aligns across 7 bases. Germline CDR1 is SGHNT and CDR2 is YYREEE (reference sequence). The CDR3 runs 14 residues. This chain's CDR3 is CASSLRQGGEKLLF. In DNA, the CDR3 is TGTGCCAGCAGTTTACGACAGGGAGGGGAAAAACTGCTTTTT.

The rearrangement links TRBV29-1 to TRBJ1-2, with 7 bases fitting TRBD1. The germline V gene has CDR1 SQVTM and CDR2 ANQGSEA. This CDR3 spans 12 amino acids. V was pared by 3 bases and J by 8 bases, with 6 bases of the junction left unmatched. The CDR3 DNA follows: TGCAGCGTTGAGTTGGGACAGAGCGGCTACACCTTC. This sequence encodes CSVELGQSGYTF.

The V call is TRBV11-2, the J call TRBJ2-7; TRBD1 matches 9 bases. There are 15 residues in the CDR3. Germline assignment: CDR1 SGHAT and CDR2 FQNNGV. V trimming: 1 base; J trimming: 6 bases; junction bases outside the gene matches: 7. CDR3 bases: TGTGCCAGCAGCTTAGCGGGACAGGGAAATTCCGAGCAGTACTTC. This translates into CASSLAGQGNSEQYF.

The V gene is TRBV19, the J gene TRBJ2-1, with D perhaps being TRBD1 or TRBD2 (5 bases each). This CDR3 contains 11 residues. The V end lost 4 bases, the J end lost 9 bases, and 7 bases lay between the germline ends. Looked up from germline, CDR1 is LNHDA and CDR2 is SQIVND (reference sequence). CDR3 in amino acids: CASSTGREQFF. The DNA for the CDR3 is TGTGCCAGTAGTACGGGACGTGAGCAGTTCTTC.

In this sample, this clonotype turned up many times. This chain uses TRBV7-9 with TRBJ2-5; 8 bases line up with TRBD1. Trimming removed 4 bases from V and 5 bases from J; junction bases left unmatched: 9. This CDR3 comprises 15 residues. CDR1 is SEHNR and CDR2 is FQNEAQ in the germline V gene (reference sequence). The CDR3 here is CASSSRTGLEETQYF. For the CDR3, the DNA is TGTGCCAGCAGCTCCCGGACAGGGCTGGAGGAGACCCAGTACTTC.